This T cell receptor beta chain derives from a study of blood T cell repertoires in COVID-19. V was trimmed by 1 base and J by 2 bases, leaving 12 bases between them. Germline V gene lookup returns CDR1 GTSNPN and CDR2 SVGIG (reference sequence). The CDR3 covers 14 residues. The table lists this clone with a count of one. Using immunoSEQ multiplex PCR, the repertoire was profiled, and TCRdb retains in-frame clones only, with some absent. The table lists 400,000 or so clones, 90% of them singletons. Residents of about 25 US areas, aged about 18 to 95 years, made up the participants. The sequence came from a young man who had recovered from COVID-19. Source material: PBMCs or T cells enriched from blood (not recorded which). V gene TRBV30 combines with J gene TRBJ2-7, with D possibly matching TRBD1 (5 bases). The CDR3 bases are TGTGCCTGGAGTGACCCGACAGAGCCCTACGAGCAGTACTTC. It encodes CAWSDPTEPYEQYF.